This T cell receptor (beta chain) was found in a study of T cell repertoires in cytomegalovirus infection. As for the study in general: From public TCR beta signatures came an indication of both CMV infection and matching HLA type. Study results and caveats: Ex vivo responses were dominated by HLA-C-restricted CMV-specific TCR beta clonotypes.

Points on this clonotype: Its antigen remains unknown.

CDR1 MNHEY and CDR2 SMNVEV come from the germline V gene (reference sequence). The CDR3 has 17 residues. V shed 3 bases, J shed 7 bases, and the junction held 12 bases outside the gene matches. A single record per CDR3 protein comes from TCRdb applying MiXCR to the reads. The sample yields about 920,000 distinct CDR3 sequences, approximately 32% seen once. This clonotype was obtained from a human donor in good health (CMV status not recorded). Some clones in this sample may be carry-over from other donors' samples. The J gene is TRBJ2-2, the V gene TRBV27; 9 bases fit TRBD2. The starting material was cultured CD8+ T cells from PBMCs, obtained from culture after CMV antigen stimulation. CDR3 sequence reads: CASSFHTLAGYVGELFF. As DNA, the CDR3 is TGTGCCAGCAGTTTCCATACTCTAGCGGGGTATGTCGGGGAGCTGTTTTTT.